This TCR beta chain was retrieved from a study of cytomegalovirus exposure and HLA in healthy donors. Only in-frame clones appear in the TCRdb table, and some are missing; sequencing was by immunoSEQ multiplex PCR. The profile shows approximately 170,000 clones, about 85% of them singletons. Trimming took 2 bases from V and 0 from J; bases not matched to a gene: 0. This CDR3 region has 15 residues. Per the germline V gene, CDR1 is MRHNA and CDR2 is SNTAGT. The TCR sequence derives from a man between 18 and 29 years old in good health and CMV-seropositive. What was sequenced was PBMCs. The chain carries TRBV6-4 and TRBJ2-1; TRBD2 matches 8 bases. This CDR3 reads CASSDSGSSYNEQFF. In DNA form, the CDR3 reads TGTGCCAGCAGTGACAGCGGGAGCTCCTACAATGAGCAGTTCTTC.